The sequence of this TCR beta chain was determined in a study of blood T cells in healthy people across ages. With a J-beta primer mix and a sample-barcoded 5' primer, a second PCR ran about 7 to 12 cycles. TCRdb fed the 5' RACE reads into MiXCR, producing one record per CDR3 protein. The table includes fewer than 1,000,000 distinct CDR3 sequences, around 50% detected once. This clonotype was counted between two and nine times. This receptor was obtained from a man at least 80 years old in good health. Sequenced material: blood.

This CDR3 is CSAAHPGVDEQFF. The DNA of the CDR3 is TGCAGTGCTGCCCATCCGGGGGTAGATGAGCAGTTCTTC. The V call is TRBV20-1, the J call TRBJ2-1; D perhaps matches TRBD2 (6 bases). Germline V gives CDR1 DFQATT, CDR2 SNEGSKA (reference sequence). This CDR3 region has 13 residues. V lost 5 bases and J 8 bases, leaving 16 bases between the germline ends.